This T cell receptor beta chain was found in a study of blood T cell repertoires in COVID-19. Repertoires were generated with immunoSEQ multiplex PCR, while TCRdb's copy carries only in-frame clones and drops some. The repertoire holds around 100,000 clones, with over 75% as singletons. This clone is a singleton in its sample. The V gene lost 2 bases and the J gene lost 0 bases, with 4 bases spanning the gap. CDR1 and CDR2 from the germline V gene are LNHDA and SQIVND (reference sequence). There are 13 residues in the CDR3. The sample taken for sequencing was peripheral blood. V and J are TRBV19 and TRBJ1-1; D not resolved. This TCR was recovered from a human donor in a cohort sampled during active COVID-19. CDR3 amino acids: CASSITVNTEAFF. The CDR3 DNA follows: TGTGCCAGTAGTATAACAGTGAACACTGAAGCTTTCTTT.